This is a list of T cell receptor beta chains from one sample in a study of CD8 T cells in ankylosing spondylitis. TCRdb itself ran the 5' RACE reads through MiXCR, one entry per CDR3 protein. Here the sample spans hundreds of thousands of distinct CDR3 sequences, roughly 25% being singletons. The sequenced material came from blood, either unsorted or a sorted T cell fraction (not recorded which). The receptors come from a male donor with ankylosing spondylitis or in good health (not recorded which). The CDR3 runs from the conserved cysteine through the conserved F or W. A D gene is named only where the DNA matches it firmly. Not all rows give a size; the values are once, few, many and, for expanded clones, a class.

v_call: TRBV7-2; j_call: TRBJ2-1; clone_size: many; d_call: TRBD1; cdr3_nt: TGTGCCAGCAGCTTAGGGACAGGGTTTCGAGGGCAGTTCTTC; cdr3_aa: CASSLGTGFRGQFF
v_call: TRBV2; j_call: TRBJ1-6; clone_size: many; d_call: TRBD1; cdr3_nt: TGTGCCAGCATTGGACAGGGTAATTCACCCCTCCACTTT; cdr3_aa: CASIGQGNSPLHF
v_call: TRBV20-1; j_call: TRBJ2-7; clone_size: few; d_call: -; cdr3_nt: TGCAGTGCTAGTCCAAACTACGAGCAGTACTTC; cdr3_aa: CSASPNYEQYF
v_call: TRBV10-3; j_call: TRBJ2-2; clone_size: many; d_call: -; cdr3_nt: TGTGCCGTGGGGGACACCGGGGAGCTGTTTTTT; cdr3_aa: CAVGDTGELFF
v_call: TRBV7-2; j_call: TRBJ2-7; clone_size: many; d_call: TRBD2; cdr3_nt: TGTGCCAGCAGCTTAGGTTTTAGCGGGATCTCCGAGCAGTACTTC; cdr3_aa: CASSLGFSGISEQYF
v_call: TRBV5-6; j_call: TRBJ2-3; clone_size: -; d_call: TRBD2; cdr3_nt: TGTGCCAGCAGCTTGGAGAGCGGGAGTGGGACAGATACGCAGTATTTT; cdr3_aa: CASSLESGSGTDTQYF
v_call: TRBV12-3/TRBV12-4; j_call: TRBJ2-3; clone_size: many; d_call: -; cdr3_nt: TGTGCCAGCAGTAAGACACCCACCGGAGATACGCAGTATTTT; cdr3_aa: CASSKTPTGDTQYF
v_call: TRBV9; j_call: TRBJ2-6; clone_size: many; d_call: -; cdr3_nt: TGTGCCAGCAGCGTAGGGGCAGGGAATGGGGCCAACGTCCTGACTTTC; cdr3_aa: CASSVGAGNGANVLTF
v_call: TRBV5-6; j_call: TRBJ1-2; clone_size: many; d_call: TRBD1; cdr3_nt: TGTGCCAGCAGCTCAACAGGGGGGGACTATGGCTACACCTTC; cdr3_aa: CASSSTGGDYGYTF
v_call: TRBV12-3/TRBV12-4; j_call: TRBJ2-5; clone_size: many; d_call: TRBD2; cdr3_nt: TGTGCCAGCAGTTTCCCATCTAGCGGGAGGGCCATGGAGACCCAGTACTTC; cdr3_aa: CASSFPSSGRAMETQYF
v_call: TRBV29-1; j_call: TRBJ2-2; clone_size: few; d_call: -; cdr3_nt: TGCAGTGGAAGTTCGGCCGGGGAGCTGTTTTTT; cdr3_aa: CSGSSAGELFF
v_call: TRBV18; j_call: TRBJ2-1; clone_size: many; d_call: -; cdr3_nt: TGTGCCAGCTCACCAGGGGCCCGGGCGTACAATGAGCAGTTCTTC; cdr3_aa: CASSPGARAYNEQFF
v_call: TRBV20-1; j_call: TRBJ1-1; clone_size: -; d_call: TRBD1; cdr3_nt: TGCAGTGCTAACCCGACAGGGATGAACACTGAAGCTTTCTTT; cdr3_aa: CSANPTGMNTEAFF
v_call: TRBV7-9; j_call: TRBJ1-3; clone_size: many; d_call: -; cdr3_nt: TGTGCCAGCAGCTTAGTGTCAGGGACCTCTGGAAACACCATATATTTT; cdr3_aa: CASSLVSGTSGNTIYF
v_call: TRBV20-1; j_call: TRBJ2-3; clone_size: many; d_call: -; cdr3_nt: TGCAGTGCTCAGACAGATTCAGATACGCAGTATTTT; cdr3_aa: CSAQTDSDTQYF
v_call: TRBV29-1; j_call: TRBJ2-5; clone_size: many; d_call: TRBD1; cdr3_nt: TGCAGCGTTACCGGGACAGTGGGAGAGACCCAGTACTTC; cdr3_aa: CSVTGTVGETQYF
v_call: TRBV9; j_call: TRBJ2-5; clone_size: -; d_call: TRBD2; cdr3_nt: TGTGCCAGCAGCCCTAGCGGGACTAGTCCTTTTGAGACCCAGTACTTC; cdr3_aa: CASSPSGTSPFETQYF
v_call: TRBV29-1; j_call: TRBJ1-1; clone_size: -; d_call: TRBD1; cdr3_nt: TGCAGCGCTAGGACAGGGAACATGAACACTGAAGCTTTCTTT; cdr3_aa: CSARTGNMNTEAFF